This is a list of T cell receptor beta chains from one sample in a study of type 1 regulatory T cells. Their antigens are not known. TCRdb reprocessed the reads via MiXCR and lists one record per CDR3 protein. The sample contains more than 60,000 distinct CDR3 sequences, approximately 67% of which appear only once. The sample taken for sequencing was cultured non-Tr1 T cells, either the whole culture or a sorted T cell fraction (not recorded which). These receptors were obtained from a human donor in good health. Each CDR3 is given with its conserved first and last residue. Each record gives: V gene, J gene, clone size, D gene, CDR3 DNA, CDR3 protein. The D gene is left open where the match is weak. Only some rows state a clone size, as once, few, many or a class for expanded clones.

>TRBV25-1|TRBJ2-1|.|TRBD2
TGTGCCAGCGCCCCCTCAGGGCTAGCGGGAATCCGGGGTAGTGATGAGCAGTTCTTC
CASAPSGLAGIRGSDEQFF
>TRBV18|TRBJ2-1|.|TRBD2
TGTGCCAGCTCACCACCGCAGGCGGGAGCTTCGCAGTTCTTC
CASSPPQAGASQFF
>TRBV5-1|TRBJ2-2|.|TRBD1
TGCGCCAGCAGCTTGGTTCTCGCAGGGGGCGCTTCCGGGGAGCTGTTTTTT
CASSLVLAGGASGELFF
>TRBV20-1|TRBJ2-7|.|TRBD2
TGCAGTGCCAATAGCGGGGGAATTTCCTACGAGCAGTACTTC
CSANSGGISYEQYF
>TRBV27|TRBJ1-6|.|.
TGTGCCAGCAGAGGGGGGGCGAGGAGTTCACCCCTCCACTTT
CASRGGARSSPLHF
>TRBV29-1|TRBJ2-7|.|TRBD1
TGCAGCGTTGGGGACAGGAGCTCCTACGAGCAGTACTTC
CSVGDRSSYEQYF
>TRBV27|TRBJ1-2|.|.
TGTGCCAGCATCCCGGCCGGCCCTTATGGCTACACCTTC
CASIPAGPYGYTF
>TRBV7-9|TRBJ2-5|few|.
TGTGCCAGCAGCTTAGCCGGGGTCCAAGAGACCCAGTACTTC
CASSLAGVQETQYF
>TRBV4-1|TRBJ1-3|.|.
TGCGCCAGCAGCCAAGACACCTTGGTAGGAAACACCATATATTTT
CASSQDTLVGNTIYF
>TRBV7-2|TRBJ2-2|.|TRBD2
TGTGCCAGCAGCTTAGTGCTACTAGCGGGAAACACCGGGGAGCTGTTTTTT
CASSLVLLAGNTGELFF
>TRBV4-2|TRBJ2-1|.|TRBD2
TGTGCCAGCAGCCAAAGCGGGAGGGAAGTTGATGAGCAGTTCTTC
CASSQSGREVDEQFF
>TRBV2|TRBJ2-2|.|.
TGTGCCAGCAGTGAAGCGCGGGGGAACACCGGGGAGCTGTTTTTT
CASSEARGNTGELFF
>TRBV19|TRBJ1-5|once|.
TGTGCCAGTAGTATGCAGGACAATCAGCCCCAGCATTTT
CASSMQDNQPQHF
>TRBV20-1|TRBJ1-2|.|.
TGCAGTGGAGCGACAGGAATCTATGGCTACACCTTC
CSGATGIYGYTF
>TRBV12-3/TRBV12-4|TRBJ2-2|.|.
TGTGCCAGCAGTACACAGGTTTCCGGGGAGCTGTTTTTT
CASSTQVSGELFF
>TRBV7-2|TRBJ2-7|.|.
TGTGCCAGCAGCTTAGGACCTACTAAATCCTCCTACGAGCAGTACTTC
CASSLGPTKSSYEQYF
>TRBV4-1|TRBJ2-5|.|.
TGCGCCAGCAGCCAACCCGCAGATCTTGGGGGCGGCGAGACCCAGTACTTC
CASSQPADLGGGETQYF
>TRBV20-1|TRBJ2-3|.|.
TGCAGTGCTAAGGGCCTTGTAGCGAAGGTCGCAGATACGCAGTATTTT
CSAKGLVAKVADTQYF
>TRBV7-2|TRBJ2-3|.|TRBD2
TGTGCCAGCAGCTTAGGGACTAGCGGGATGGCCAGAGATACGCAGTATTTT
CASSLGTSGMARDTQYF
>TRBV15|TRBJ2-4|few|.
TGTGCCACCAGCAGAGATGACGGGGGAAACAAAAACATTCAGTACTTC
CATSRDDGGNKNIQYF
>TRBV18|TRBJ1-1|.|.
TGTGCCAGCTCACCACAGCCGGGCGGAGAAGCTTTCTTT
CASSPQPGGEAFF
>TRBV5-1|TRBJ1-4|once|TRBD1
TGCGCCAGCAGCTTGGAGTCAGGGACAGTAGCAACTAATGAAAAACTGTTTTTT
CASSLESGTVATNEKLFF
>TRBV27|TRBJ2-5|.|.
TGTGCCAGCAGTTTACTTGGGACGGAAGAGACCCAGTACTTC
CASSLLGTEETQYF
>TRBV5-4|TRBJ2-2|few|TRBD2
TGTGCCAGCAGCCACCTAGCGGGTGACACCGGGGAGCTGTTTTTT
CASSHLAGDTGELFF
>TRBV20-1|TRBJ2-5|.|.
TGCAGTGCTCAATCGGGACTGGTAGGAGAGACCCAGTACTTC
CSAQSGLVGETQYF
>TRBV5-1|TRBJ2-5|.|TRBD1
TGCGCCAGCAGCTTGGATCCCACAGGGGTGGAGACCCAGTACTTC
CASSLDPTGVETQYF
>TRBV4-3|TRBJ2-3|few|.
TGCGCCAGCAGCCAAGAAGGGCGCCGCACAGATACGCAGTATTTT
CASSQEGRRTDTQYF
>TRBV2|TRBJ2-1|.|TRBD2
TGTGCCAGCAGTGTTGGACTAGCGGGAGTGGATGAGCAGTTCTTC
CASSVGLAGVDEQFF
>TRBV7-2|TRBJ2-3|.|.
TGTGCCAGCAGCTGGAGGACAGGAGGGACAGATACGCAGTATTTT
CASSWRTGGTDTQYF
>TRBV28|TRBJ1-4|.|.
TGTGCCAGCAGTGGTATAGGTTTACAGGCGAGAGGTGAAAAACTGTTTTTT
CASSGIGLQARGEKLFF
>TRBV12-3/TRBV12-4|TRBJ2-2|.|TRBD1
TGTGCCAGCAACCCGAAAAGGGTCGGGACAGGGGAAGGTGGGGAGCTGTTTTTT
CASNPKRVGTGEGGELFF
>TRBV5-6|TRBJ2-4|.|TRBD2
TGTGCCAGCACGGGACTAGCGGGAGAAAACATTCAGTACTTC
CASTGLAGENIQYF